Listed below are T cell receptor beta chains from one sample, sequenced in a study of blood T cell repertoires in COVID-19. Method: immunoSEQ multiplex PCR; TCRdb's copy keeps in-frame clones and lacks some. The data hold 190,000 or so clones, with around 87% observed a single time. Sequenced material: peripheral blood. The receptors were gathered from a man aged 40-49 years with active or convalescent COVID-19. CDR3s include the opening cysteine and the closing phenylalanine or tryptophan. A D gene is named only where the DNA matches it firmly. Where a row states a size, it is once, few, many or the class of an expanded clone; other rows omit it.

TRBD1,NA,TRBJ1-2,TRBV28,11,TGTGCCAGCAGGCGGACAGGGGGCTACACCTTC,CASRRTGGYTF
NA,NA,TRBJ1-2,TRBV28,13,TGTGCCAGCAGTCCGGACCTACTAGGTGGCTACACCTTC,CASSPDLLGGYTF
TRBD1,NA,TRBJ2-7,TRBV7-2,15,TGTGCCAGCAGCTATCAGCAGGGACAGGGCTACGAGCAGTACTTC,CASSYQQGQGYEQYF
NA,NA,TRBJ1-2,TRBV19,16,TGTGCCAGTAGTATAGATGGTGGGGGCGTGGATAGCGGCTACACCTTC,CASSIDGGGVDSGYTF
TRBD2,NA,TRBJ2-6,TRBV30,16,TGTGCCTGGTTTAAGCGGGGGTACTCTGGGGCCAACGTCCTGACTTTC,CAWFKRGYSGANVLTF
NA,NA,TRBJ2-1,TRBV6-5,14,TGTGCCAGCAGTTACGAACTAGGCCCTAATGAGCAGTTCTTC,CASSYELGPNEQFF
TRBD2,few,TRBJ2-3,TRBV5-1,15,TGCGCCAGCAGCGATCAGGCCGGGGGGTCAGATACGCAGTATTTT,CASSDQAGGSDTQYF
TRBD1,NA,TRBJ2-7,TRBV5-6,15,TGTGCCAGCAGCCTGGGACAGCTAACTAACAACGAGCAGTACTTC,CASSLGQLTNNEQYF
TRBD2,NA,TRBJ2-1,TRBV30,13,TGTGCCTGGAGTCTAGCGGGGACGGGTGAGCAGTTCTTC,CAWSLAGTGEQFF
NA,NA,TRBJ2-7,TRBV21-1,17,TGTGCCAGCAGCGAAAGGTCAGGTGCGACCCCCGGCCACGAGCAGTACTTC,CASSERSGATPGHEQYF